Listed below are T cell receptor beta chains from one sample, sequenced in a study of cytomegalovirus exposure and HLA in healthy donors. Sequencing used immunoSEQ multiplex PCR; TCRdb keeps in-frame clones, though not all of them. The sample carries roughly 120,000 clones, around 80% recorded once. Sequencing was done on a sample of PBMCs. These receptors all stem from a human donor in good health. The CDR3 runs from the conserved cysteine through the conserved F or W. The D gene is left open where the match is weak. The size entry is marked missing in some rows and otherwise reads once, few, many or a size class.

len: 15
abundance: -
v_gene: TRBV6-5
d_gene: -
j_gene: TRBJ2-3
CDR3nt: TGTGCCAGCAGTTACACCGGAGTTAGCACAGATACGCAGTATTTT
CDR3aa: CASSYTGVSTDTQYF

len: 15
abundance: -
v_gene: TRBV13
d_gene: TRBD1
j_gene: TRBJ1-3
CDR3nt: TGTGCCAGCAGCTTCAACAGGGGGCTGGGAAACACCATATATTTT
CDR3aa: CASSFNRGLGNTIYF

len: 17
abundance: -
v_gene: TRBV19
d_gene: TRBD2
j_gene: TRBJ2-1
CDR3nt: TGTGCCAGTAGTCACCCCCGGATGGGGGGGATATCATATGAGCAGTTCTTC
CDR3aa: CASSHPRMGGISYEQFF

len: 14
abundance: -
v_gene: TRBV6-5
d_gene: -
j_gene: TRBJ2-3
CDR3nt: TGTGCCAGCAGTTACTCCGAGGTCACAGATACGCAGTATTTT
CDR3aa: CASSYSEVTDTQYF

len: 15
abundance: -
v_gene: TRBV5-1
d_gene: TRBD2
j_gene: TRBJ2-1
CDR3nt: TGCGCCAGCAGCTCGGGACTAGCGGGGGCGAATGAGCAGTTCTTC
CDR3aa: CASSSGLAGANEQFF

len: 12
abundance: few
v_gene: TRBV27
d_gene: TRBD1
j_gene: TRBJ2-1
CDR3nt: TGTGCCAGCATGGGTAGGGGGCATGAGCAGTTCTTC
CDR3aa: CASMGRGHEQFF

len: 14
abundance: -
v_gene: TRBV18
d_gene: -
j_gene: TRBJ2-7
CDR3nt: TGTGCCAGCTCACCGAAACAGGGATCGGGCGAGCAGTACTTC
CDR3aa: CASSPKQGSGEQYF

len: 13
abundance: -
v_gene: TRBV28
d_gene: -
j_gene: TRBJ1-1
CDR3nt: TGTGCCAGCAGTAATGGGGCACACACTGAAGCTTTCTTT
CDR3aa: CASSNGAHTEAFF

len: 13
abundance: -
v_gene: TRBV18
d_gene: -
j_gene: TRBJ1-1
CDR3nt: TGTGCCAGCTCACCGGGGCGGAACACTGAAGCTTTCTTT
CDR3aa: CASSPGRNTEAFF

len: 17
abundance: -
v_gene: TRBV2
d_gene: -
j_gene: TRBJ1-4
CDR3nt: TGTGCCAGCAGAGACCGACAGGCAACACTAACCTCCCGAAAACTGTTTTTT
CDR3aa: CASRDRQATLTSRKLFF

len: 12
abundance: few
v_gene: TRBV5-1
d_gene: -
j_gene: TRBJ2-5
CDR3nt: TGCGCCAGCAGTATGTACCAAGAGACCCAGTACTTC
CDR3aa: CASSMYQETQYF

len: 15
abundance: -
v_gene: TRBV9
d_gene: -
j_gene: TRBJ2-5
CDR3nt: TGTGCCAGCAGCGTAGACACGACTAGTCTCGAGACCCAGTACTTC
CDR3aa: CASSVDTTSLETQYF

len: 15
abundance: once
v_gene: TRBV4-1
d_gene: -
j_gene: TRBJ1-6
CDR3nt: TGCGCCAGCAGCCTACTTGGGGGCAGGATTTCACCCCTCCACTTT
CDR3aa: CASSLLGGRISPLHF

len: 12
abundance: -
v_gene: TRBV5-8
d_gene: -
j_gene: TRBJ1-1
CDR3nt: TGTGCCAGCAGCCCCAGTCAGGCTGAAGCTTTCTTT
CDR3aa: CASSPSQAEAFF

len: 15
abundance: -
v_gene: TRBV4-1
d_gene: -
j_gene: TRBJ2-7
CDR3nt: TGCGCCAGCAGCCAAGGCCTGGGCAGCTCCTACGAGCAGTACTTC
CDR3aa: CASSQGLGSSYEQYF

len: 22
abundance: -
v_gene: TRBV9
d_gene: -
j_gene: TRBJ1-6
CDR3nt: TGTGCCAGCAGACGAGAGGAAACCCACGGGGTATTCCCACGCTCCTATAATTCACCCCTCCACTTT
CDR3aa: CASRREETHGVFPRSYNSPLHF

len: 14
abundance: few
v_gene: TRBV6-5
d_gene: -
j_gene: TRBJ1-1
CDR3nt: TGTGCCAGCAGCTACCACGGGGGGCGAACTGAAGCTTTCTTT
CDR3aa: CASSYHGGRTEAFF

len: 16
abundance: -
v_gene: TRBV5-8
d_gene: TRBD1
j_gene: TRBJ1-5
CDR3nt: TGTGCCAGCAGCTTGAATCCGGGACAGGGGAATCAGCCCCAGCATTTT
CDR3aa: CASSLNPGQGNQPQHF

len: 16
abundance: -
v_gene: TRBV5-1
d_gene: TRBD1
j_gene: TRBJ2-1
CDR3nt: TGCGCCAGCAGCCTCGGACAGGCGAGCTCCTACAATGAGCAGTTCTTC
CDR3aa: CASSLGQASSYNEQFF

len: 16
abundance: -
v_gene: TRBV6-1
d_gene: -
j_gene: TRBJ1-1
CDR3nt: TGTGCCAGCAGTGAACACGGTGGGGCGCGGAGAACTGAAGCTTTCTTT
CDR3aa: CASSEHGGARRTEAFF

len: 15
abundance: -
v_gene: TRBV6-5
d_gene: -
j_gene: TRBJ1-2
CDR3nt: TGTGCCAGCAGTTACACAGGACGAGCTAACTATGGCTACACCTTC
CDR3aa: CASSYTGRANYGYTF

len: 15
abundance: -
v_gene: TRBV2
d_gene: TRBD1
j_gene: TRBJ1-3
CDR3nt: TGTGCCAGCAGTGAGACCCGGGACAGGCAGGACACCATATATTTT
CDR3aa: CASSETRDRQDTIYF

len: 14
abundance: -
v_gene: TRBV6-5
d_gene: -
j_gene: TRBJ1-6
CDR3nt: TGTGCCAGCAAACAAATTGCCTATAATTCACCCCTCCACTTT
CDR3aa: CASKQIAYNSPLHF